These 5 T cell receptor beta chains were sequenced from one sample in a study of vaccination effects on CD4 cells after COVID-19. Profiling relied on immunoSEQ multiplex PCR, and the TCRdb table lists in-frame clones only, not all of them. This table holds about 74,000 clones, roughly three quarters found once. Antigens for these TCRs are unknown. Subsequent to roughly 9 days of culture, CD4+ T cells were isolated. This specimen consisted of CD4+ T cells from PBMCs cultured without peptide, obtained before COVID-19 vaccination. Receptor source: a human donor who received a COVID-19 vaccine.

The chain employs TRBV11-2 and TRBJ2-2; possibly TRBD1 for D (6 bases). The CDR3 is 13 residues long. Germline V gene data show CDR1 as SGHAT and CDR2 as FQNNGV. Trimming removed 5 bases from V and 8 bases from J, with 12 bases in between. Here the CDR3 reads CASSPRGIGELFF. CDR3 nucleotides: TGTGCCAGCAGCCCCAGGGGTATAGGGGAGCTGTTTTTT.

The V gene is TRBV25-1, the J gene TRBJ1-1, with 7 positions matching TRBD1. Unmatched junction bases numbered 12, after V lost 10 bases and J lost 4 bases. In germline, CDR1 is MGHDK, CDR2 SYGVNS. This CDR3 contains 14 residues. The CDR3: CATVRQGRGTEAFF. The CDR3 nucleotides are TGTGCCACCGTGAGACAGGGTCGTGGCACTGAAGCTTTCTTT. Combining the CDR3 with reference TRBV25-1 and TRBJ1-1 gives the whole variable domain EADIYQTPRYLVIGTGKKITLECSQTMGHDKMYWYQQDPGMELHLIHYSYGVNSTEKGDLSSESTVSRIRTEHFPLTLESARPSHTSQYLCATVRQGRGTEAFFGQGTRLTVV.

The chain couples TRBV9 to TRBJ1-2; no reliable D call. Deletions cut 0 bases from V and 9 bases from J, with 12 bases between. The CDR3 length is 13 residues. CDR1 and CDR2 (germline): SGDLS, YYNGEE. The CDR3 sequence: CASSVAGGDRYTF. The CDR3 DNA sequence: TGTGCCAGCAGCGTAGCGGGAGGCGACCGCTACACCTTC.

The chain carries TRBV24-1 and TRBJ2-1; 9 bases fit TRBD2. CDR1 KGHDR and CDR2 SFDVKD come from the germline V gene. The CDR3 consists of 15 residues. The ends lost 4 bases at V and 7 bases at J; junction bases unmatched: 7. CDR3: CATSDPGLAINEQFF. The CDR3 DNA sequence: TGTGCCACCAGTGACCCGGGACTAGCAATAAATGAGCAGTTCTTC.

The chain joins TRBV7-8 to TRBJ2-2; D may be TRBD2 (6 bases). Germline values: CDR1 SGHVS, CDR2 FQNEAQ. The V and J ends lost 5 bases and 6 bases respectively, with 22 bases between them. The CDR3 runs 17 residues. CDR3 sequence reads: CASSRGGTLPRAGELFF. CDR3 bases: TGTGCCAGCAGCCGAGGCGGGACCCTGCCCAGGGCCGGGGAGCTGTTTTTT.